The present T cell receptor beta chain was sequenced within a study of blood T cell repertoires in COVID-19. Data came from immunoSEQ multiplex PCR; TCRdb stores just in-frame clones and leaves some out. The sample contains around 140,000 clones, about four fifths of which appear only once. Germline values: CDR1 SNHLY, CDR2 FYNNEI. This CDR3 contains 13 residues. V lost 8 bases, J lost 5 bases, and 13 bases lay in between. This clone occurred once. Input material: peripheral blood. The chain uses TRBV2 and TRBJ2-1; D may be TRBD2 (6 bases). The sequence was collected from a human donor in a cohort sampled during active COVID-19. In nucleotides, the CDR3 is TGTGCCAGCGAGAGGGACTTTAACAATGAGCAGTTCTTC. Protein product: CASERDFNNEQFF.